A single TCR beta chain is shown here with its context. These data are taken from a study of shared clonotypes between healthy human individuals. The repertoire was sequenced with immunoSEQ multiplex PCR; TCRdb's copy has only in-frame clones and lacks some. Among some 2 million clones listed, 90% to 95% were seen once. Germline V lookup: CDR1 SGHNT, CDR2 YYREEE (reference sequence). CDR3 size: 15 residues. V lost 6 bases and J lost 0, with 15 bases in between. The sequenced sample consisted of naive CD4+ T cells sorted from blood. The subset denotes: CD45RA+ positively selected. This clonotype was obtained from a young man in good health. The rearrangement joins TRBV5-4 to TRBJ1-2; possibly TRBD1 for D (5 bases). This CDR3 is CASNTLGGANYGYTF. The CDR3 DNA reads TGTGCCAGCAACACCCTCGGGGGGGCTAACTATGGCTACACCTTC.